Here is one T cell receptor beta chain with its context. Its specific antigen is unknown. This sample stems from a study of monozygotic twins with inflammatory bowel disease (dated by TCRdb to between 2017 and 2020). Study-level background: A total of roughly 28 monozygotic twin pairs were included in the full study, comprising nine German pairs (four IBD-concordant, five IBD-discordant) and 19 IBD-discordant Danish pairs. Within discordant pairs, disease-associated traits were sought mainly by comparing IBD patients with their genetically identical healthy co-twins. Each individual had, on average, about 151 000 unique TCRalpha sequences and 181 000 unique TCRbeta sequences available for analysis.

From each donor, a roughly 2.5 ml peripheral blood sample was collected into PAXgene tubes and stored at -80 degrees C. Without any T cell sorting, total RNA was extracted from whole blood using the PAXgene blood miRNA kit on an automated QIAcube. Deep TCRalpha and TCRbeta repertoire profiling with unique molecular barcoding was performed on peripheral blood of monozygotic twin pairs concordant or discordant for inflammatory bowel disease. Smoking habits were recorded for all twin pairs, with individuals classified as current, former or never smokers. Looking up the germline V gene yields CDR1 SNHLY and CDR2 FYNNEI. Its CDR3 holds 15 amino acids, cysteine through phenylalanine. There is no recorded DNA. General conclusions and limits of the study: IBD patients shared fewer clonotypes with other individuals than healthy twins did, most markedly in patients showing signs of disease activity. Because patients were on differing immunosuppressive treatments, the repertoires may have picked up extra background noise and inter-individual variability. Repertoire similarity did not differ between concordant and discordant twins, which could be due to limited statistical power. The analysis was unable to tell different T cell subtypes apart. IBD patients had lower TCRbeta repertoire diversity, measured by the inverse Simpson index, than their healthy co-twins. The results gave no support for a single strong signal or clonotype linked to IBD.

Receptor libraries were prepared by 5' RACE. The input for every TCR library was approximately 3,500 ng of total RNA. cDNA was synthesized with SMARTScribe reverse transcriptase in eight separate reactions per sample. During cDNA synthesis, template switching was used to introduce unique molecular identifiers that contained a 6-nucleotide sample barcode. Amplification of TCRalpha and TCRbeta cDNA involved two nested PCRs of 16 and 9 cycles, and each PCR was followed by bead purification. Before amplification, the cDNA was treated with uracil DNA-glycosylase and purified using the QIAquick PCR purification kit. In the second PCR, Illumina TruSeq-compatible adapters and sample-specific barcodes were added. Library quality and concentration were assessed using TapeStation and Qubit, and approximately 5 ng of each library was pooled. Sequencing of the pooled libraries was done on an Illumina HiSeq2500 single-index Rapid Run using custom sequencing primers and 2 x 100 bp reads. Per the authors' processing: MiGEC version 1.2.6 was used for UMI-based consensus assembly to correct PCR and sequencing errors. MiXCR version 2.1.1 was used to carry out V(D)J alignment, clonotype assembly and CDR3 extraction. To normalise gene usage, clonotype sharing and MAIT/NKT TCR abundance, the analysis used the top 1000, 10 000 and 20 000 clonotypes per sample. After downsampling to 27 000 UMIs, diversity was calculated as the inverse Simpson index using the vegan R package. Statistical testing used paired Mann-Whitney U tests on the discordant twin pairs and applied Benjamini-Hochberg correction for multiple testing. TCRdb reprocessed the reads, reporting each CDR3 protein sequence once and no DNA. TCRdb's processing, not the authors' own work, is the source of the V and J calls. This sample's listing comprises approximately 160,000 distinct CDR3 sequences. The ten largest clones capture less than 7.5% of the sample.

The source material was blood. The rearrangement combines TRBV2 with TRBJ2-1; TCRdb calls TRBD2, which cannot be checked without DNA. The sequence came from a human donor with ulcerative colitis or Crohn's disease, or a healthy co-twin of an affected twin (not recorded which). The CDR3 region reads CASSAKASGYNEQFF.